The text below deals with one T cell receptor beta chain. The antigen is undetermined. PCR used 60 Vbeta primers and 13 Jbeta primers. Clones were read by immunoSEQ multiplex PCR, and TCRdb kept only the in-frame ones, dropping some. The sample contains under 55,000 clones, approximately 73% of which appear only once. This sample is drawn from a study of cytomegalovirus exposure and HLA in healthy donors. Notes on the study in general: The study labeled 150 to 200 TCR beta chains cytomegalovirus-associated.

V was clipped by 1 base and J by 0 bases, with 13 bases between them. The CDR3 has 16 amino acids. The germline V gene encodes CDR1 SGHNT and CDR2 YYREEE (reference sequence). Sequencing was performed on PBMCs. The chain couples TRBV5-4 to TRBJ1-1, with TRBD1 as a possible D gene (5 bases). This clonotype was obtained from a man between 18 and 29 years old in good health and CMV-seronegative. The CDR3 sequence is CASSLLAGLLNTEAFF. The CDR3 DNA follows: TGTGCCAGCAGCTTGCTGGCAGGGCTCTTGAACACTGAAGCTTTCTTT.